This T cell receptor beta chain derives from a study of CXCR3 chemokines and chemotherapy response in bladder cancer. This clonotype was observed at least ten times. The CDR3 has 13 residues. The ends were cut back, 1 base at V and 2 bases at J, with 6 bases in the middle. Each CDR3 protein is one row after TCRdb ran MiXCR on the PCR reads. The sample consists of fewer than 2,500 distinct CDR3 sequences, about 17% of them appearing once. This receptor was taken from a human donor with bladder cancer that responded to neoadjuvant chemotherapy. V is TRBV12-3 or TRBV12-4 and J is TRBJ2-7, with D possibly being TRBD2 (5 bases). Sampling was conducted from a patient whose treatment included neoadjuvant chemotherapy. In nucleotides, the CDR3 is TGTGCCAGCAGTTTAGGAGGGACCTACGAGCAGTACTTC. Residues: CASSLGGTYEQYF.